This T cell receptor beta chain is from a study of cytomegalovirus exposure and HLA in healthy donors. Overall study context: Ancestry clustering placed about four fifths of roughly 410 genotyped donors in the Caucasian-associated cluster.

The PCR made use of 60 Vbeta and 13 Jbeta primers. Repertoires were generated with immunoSEQ multiplex PCR, while TCRdb's copy carries only in-frame clones and drops some. This sample yields approximately 130,000 clones, of which roughly 9.6% are seen a single time; more than 6.5% belongs to the top ten. The CDR3 has 13 residues. Germline V gene lookup returns CDR1 MGHRA and CDR2 YSYEKL. As to this clone: At one end, the junction sequence differs from germline, possibly due to a read error.

This chain joins TRBV4-1 and TRBJ1-2; TRBD1 agrees at 7 bases. The TCR was taken from a woman in her 40s in good health and CMV-seropositive. The sequencing sample was made of PBMCs. CDR3 residues: CASSLEDREVRNF. CDR3 DNA: TGCGCCAGCAGCCTAGAAGACAGGGAGGTTCGGAACTTC.